One and the same sample provided the 30 T cell receptor beta chains below, sequenced in a study of molecular identifiers for immune sequencing clone quantification. One entry per CDR3 protein results from TCRdb running MiXCR on the PCR reads. The sample yields around 300,000 distinct CDR3 sequences, roughly 24% seen once. Input material: naive CD8+ T cells from blood, with Jurkat cell RNA spiked in. Indicated subset: FACS-sorted CD8+CD4-CCR7+CD45RA+ naive T cells. Receptor source: a human donor in good health. Some libraries in this study had Jurkat cell RNA spiked in.

A remark on this clonotype: A much more abundant neighbour one base away suggests this may be a read error. The CDR3 end shows no conserved phenylalanine or tryptophan, and so a read error is likely. The rearrangement links TRBV7-2 to TRBJ2-1, with 14 bases fitting TRBD2. CDR1 SGHTA and CDR2 FQGNSA come from the germline V gene. There are 16 residues in the CDR3. Trimming took 6 bases from V and 4 from J; bases not matched to a gene: 5. The CDR3 DNA reads as TGTGCCAGCAGGGAAGGACTAGCGGGAGGATACAATGAGCAGTTCCTC. It is translated as CASREGLAGGYNEQFL.

This clonotype showed up just a few times. The genes are TRBV27 and TRBJ2-3, with a possible D match to TRBD2 (6 bases). Germline V gene data show CDR1 as MNHEY and CDR2 as SMNVEV (reference sequence). The V end was cut by 3 bases, the J end by 4 bases, with 14 bases between. The CDR3 is made up of 15 amino acids. CDR3 loop: CASSFSREPPDTQYF. CDR3 nucleotides: TGTGCCAGCAGTTTCTCCCGGGAGCCACCAGATACGCAGTATTTT.

The chain employs TRBV4-3 and TRBJ1-1; 9 nucleotides match TRBD1. Germline values: CDR1 LGHNA, CDR2 YSLEER. This CDR3 comprises 14 residues. J lost 4 bases, V lost 5 bases, and 5 bases had no gene match. The CDR3 sequence: CASSYGQGTTEAFF. As DNA, the CDR3 is TGCGCCAGCAGCTACGGACAGGGGACCACTGAAGCTTTCTTT.

The sample holds many counts of this clonotype. The genes are TRBV5-1 and TRBJ2-3, with 8 positions matching TRBD2. The CDR3 is 16 amino acids. Germline-derived CDR1 and CDR2 are SGHRS and YFSETQ. V trimming: 4 bases; J trimming: 4 bases; junction bases outside the gene matches: 11. The CDR3 reads CASSRETSVGADTQYF. For the CDR3, the DNA is TGCGCCAGCAGCAGGGAGACTAGCGTCGGGGCAGATACGCAGTATTTT.

CDR3 region: CASSLAGGQVQQETQYF. CDR3 bases: TGCGCCAGCAGCTTGGCCGGGGGCCAGGTCCAGCAAGAGACCCAGTACTTC. The chain combines TRBV5-1 with TRBJ2-5, with D perhaps TRBD1 or TRBD2 (6 bases each). Germline V CDR1 and CDR2: SGHRS, YFSETQ. V gave up 0 bases and J gave up 2 bases, with 17 bases separating them. The CDR3 has 17 amino acids.

This clonotype was recorded a few times. The chain combines TRBV11-2 with TRBJ2-3, with D unclear. There are 14 residues in the CDR3. Between the trimmed V and J ends, which lost 5 bases and 3 bases, there was a span of 12 bases. Germline values: CDR1 SGHAT, CDR2 FQNNGV. The CDR3 region has the DNA TGTGCCAGCAGCCCCGGGCCTGGGACAGATACGCAGTATTTT. Translating it yields CASSPGPGTDTQYF.

Points on this clonotype: A much bigger clone sits one base away, suggesting this may be a read error. The gene calls are TRBV29-1 and TRBJ2-7; maybe TRBD1 (5 bases). The CDR3 is 17 amino acids. The V end lost 1 base, the J end lost 1 base, and 20 bases lay between the germline ends. Per germline, CDR1 SQVTM and CDR2 ANQGSEA. The CDR3 DNA reads TGCAGCGTTGAAGTCCTAGGACGCGGACATGGGTCCTACGAGCAGTACTTC. This gives the protein CSVEVLGRGHGSYEQYF.

The rearrangement joins TRBV15 to TRBJ2-3; maybe TRBD1 (6 bases). CDR1 is LNHNV and CDR2 is YYDKDF in the germline V gene (reference sequence). The CDR3 loop spans 18 amino acids. Trimming pared 3 bases from V and 4 bases from J, leaving 23 bases between. Here the CDR3 reads CATSSDNPGQPIPDTQYF. The CDR3, as DNA: TGTGCCACCAGCAGTGATAATCCGGGACAACCTATCCCAGATACGCAGTATTTT.

In its sample, this clonotype was seen once. It may be a read error: a sequence one base away is much more abundant. The chain has TRBV7-7 and TRBJ2-3; D is ambiguous. The CDR3 sequence is 16 residues long. Germline V gives CDR1 SSHAT, CDR2 FNYEAQ (reference sequence). Trimming cost V 7 bases and J 4 bases, with 21 bases left between them. As DNA, the CDR3 is TGTGCCAGCATCCTGACACCGGCCTTTCGTTCAGATACGCAGTATTTT. Protein sequence: CASILTPAFRSDTQYF.

To note about this clonotype: One end of the junction varies from germline; a read error may be responsible. The chain recombines TRBV28 with TRBJ2-1; possibly TRBD2 for D (6 bases). CDR1 MDHEN and CDR2 SYDVKM come from the germline V gene. This CDR3 is 17 amino acids long. The CDR3 nucleotides read TGTGCCAGCAGTTTGCGGACCCGGAGGCAGGACTACAATGAGCAGATCTTC. It translates to CASSLRTRRQDYNEQIF.

This clonotype was counted many times. The rearrangement links TRBV28 to TRBJ2-3; no reliable D call. The CDR3 contains 15 residues. Germline CDR1 is MDHEN and CDR2 is SYDVKM. The germline V and J ends were trimmed by 6 bases and 1 base, with 14 bases remaining between them. CDR3 in amino acids: CASSPDAVGTDTQYF. The CDR3 DNA is TGTGCCAGCAGCCCTGATGCGGTGGGCACAGATACGCAGTATTTT.

This clonotype came up many times. The rearrangement links TRBV19 to TRBJ1-2; D unresolved. V lost 3 bases to trimming and J lost 3 bases, with 8 bases between them. The germline V gene encodes CDR1 LNHDA and CDR2 SQIVND (reference sequence). This CDR3 is 13 amino acids long. This CDR3 is CASSMGSHYGYTF. The CDR3 DNA reads TGTGCCAGTAGTATGGGGTCCCACTATGGCTACACCTTC.

This clonotype was detected ten times or more. The chain carries TRBV12-3 or TRBV12-4 and TRBJ2-5; 8 nucleotides align to TRBD2. The CDR3 extends over 13 amino acids. The ends lost 6 bases at V and 4 bases at J; junction bases unmatched: 4. The CDR3 region is CASSPSGRETQYF. The DNA for the CDR3 is TGTGCCAGCAGCCCGAGCGGGAGAGAGACCCAGTACTTC.

This clonotype was found many times. The genes are TRBV6-4 and TRBJ1-6, with D perhaps matching TRBD1 (5 bases). The V gene lost 3 bases and the J gene lost 7 bases, with 10 bases spanning the gap. The CDR3 sequence is 14 residues long. Germline CDR1 and CDR2: MRHNA and SNTAGT. The CDR3, as DNA: TGTGCCAGCAGTGAGGGACCGTTGAATTCACCCCTCCACTTT. Protein: CASSEGPLNSPLHF.

This clonotype was observed at least ten times. The chain recombines TRBV12-3 or TRBV12-4 with TRBJ2-3, with unresolved D. Trimming pared 6 bases from V and 6 bases from J, leaving 13 bases between. The length of the CDR3 is 13 residues. Here the CDR3 DNA reads TGTGCCAGCAGCACCCTAGGAGTCGATACGCAGTATTTT. It specifies CASSTLGVDTQYF.

A few counts support this clonotype. The rearrangement links TRBV10-3 to TRBJ2-5; D unclear. The V end was cut by 11 bases, the J end by 5 bases, with 18 bases between. The CDR3 covers 13 residues. Looked up from germline, CDR1 is ENHRY and CDR2 is SYGVKD. This CDR3 reads CAVGLEVPETQYF. The CDR3 region has the DNA TGTGCCGTAGGCCTCGAGGTCCCGGAGACCCAGTACTTC.

In regard to this clonotype: A much larger clone lies a single base off, so this may be a read error. The chain employs TRBV7-9 and TRBJ1-1; D is ambiguous. V was cut by 8 bases and J by 6 bases, with 13 bases left in between. Germline CDR1 SEHNR, CDR2 FQNEAQ (reference sequence). The CDR3 consists of 12 residues. CDR3 protein: CASRSEISEAFF. The CDR3, as DNA: TGTGCCAGCCGCTCCGAAATTTCTGAAGCTTTCTTT.

This clonotype was detected only a few times. The chain uses TRBV4-3 and TRBJ2-3; TRBD2 matches 7 bases. The CDR3 extends over 17 amino acids. Germline V CDR1 and CDR2: LGHNA, YSLEER. J was trimmed by 4 bases and V by 3 bases; bases with no gene match: 13. The chain's CDR3 is CASSHDSVGGPPDTQYF. The CDR3 region has the DNA TGCGCCAGCAGCCATGACAGCGTGGGAGGGCCCCCAGATACGCAGTATTTT.

This clonotype was counted between two and nine times. The gene calls are TRBV5-6 and TRBJ2-7; TRBD1 agrees at 7 bases. V lost 3 bases, J lost 1 base, and 7 bases stayed unmatched. The CDR3 runs to 15 residues. In germline, CDR1 is SGHDT, CDR2 YYEEEE. The CDR3 coding sequence is TGTGCCAGCAGCTATGGGACAGCCCCTTCCTACGAGCAGTACTTC. Its protein product is CASSYGTAPSYEQYF.

In this sample, this clonotype turned up a few times. V is TRBV2 and J is TRBJ1-5, with a tentative D call TRBD1 (6 bases). V lost 5 bases and J 5 bases, leaving 13 bases between the germline ends. CDR3 length equals 14 residues. CDR1 SNHLY and CDR2 FYNNEI come from the germline V gene. The CDR3 DNA is TGTGCCAGCAGTCGAGGACAGTTATATCAGCCCCAGCATTTT. Translation: CASSRGQLYQPQHF.

Comments on this clonotype: It is likely a read error, because the conserved phenylalanine at the end of the CDR3 is missing. The chain employs TRBV20-1 and TRBJ2-6; D unclear. The germline V gene encodes CDR1 DFQATT and CDR2 SNEGSKA (reference sequence). There are 15 residues in the CDR3. Trimming stripped 6 bases from V and 0 bases from J, with 12 bases between. Here the CDR3 DNA reads TGCAGTGCCGCCTACCCAGGCTCTGGGGCCAACGTCCTGACTTGC. Residues: CSAAYPGSGANVLTC.

This clonotype was counted between two and nine times. J is TRBJ1-6 and V is TRBV12-3 or TRBV12-4, with TRBD1 matching 7 bases. The CDR3 is 15 residues long. Germline trimming cut 6 bases from V and 6 bases from J; bases unmatched to any gene: 8. CDR3 protein: CASRLRQGGNSPLHF. The DNA of the CDR3 is TGTGCCAGCAGGCTTAGACAGGGCGGTAATTCACCCCTCCACTTT.

The V gene is TRBV30, the J gene TRBJ1-5; no clear D. Trimming stripped 7 bases from V and 0 bases from J, with 10 bases between. There are 13 residues in the CDR3. Germline lookup yields CDR1 GTSNPN and CDR2 SVGIG (reference sequence). The CDR3 DNA reads as TGTGCCTACTCAGACGCTAGCAATCAGCCCCAGCATTTT. It is translated as CAYSDASNQPQHF.

With respect to this clonotype: Since no conserved phenylalanine or tryptophan closes the CDR3, a read error is the likely cause. This chain joins TRBV4-3 and TRBJ2-7; D perhaps matches TRBD1 (6 bases). Trimming stripped 6 bases from V and 6 bases from J, with 15 bases between. CDR1 is LGHNA, CDR2 YSLEER, per germline. The CDR3 has 13 amino acids. The CDR3 DNA is TGCGCCAGCAGTAGGACAGCCGGCCGCGAGCAGTACTAC. It specifies CASSRTAGREQYY.

In its sample, this clonotype was seen many times. The rearrangement uses TRBV6-1 and TRBJ2-3; a possible D gene is TRBD2 (7 bases). Germline V gene data show CDR1 as MNHNS and CDR2 as SASEGT. The CDR3 covers 15 residues. V lost 2 bases to trimming and J lost 2 bases, with 11 bases between them. DNA for the CDR3: TGTGCCAGCAGTGAATACGCGGGGGCCACAGATACGCAGTATTTT. This sequence encodes CASSEYAGATDTQYF.

This clonotype was found many times. V and J are TRBV7-9 and TRBJ1-5, with D unclear. Germline-derived CDR1 and CDR2 are SEHNR and FQNEAQ (reference sequence). Trimming shortened V by 5 bases and J by 0 bases, and 8 bases separated the two germline ends. This CDR3 is 14 amino acids long. The CDR3 here is CASSLTYSNQPQHF. Written as DNA, the CDR3 is TGTGCCAGCAGCCTTACTTATAGCAATCAGCCCCAGCATTTT. Full variable domain (missing parts from reference TRBV7-9 and TRBJ1-5): DTGVSQNPRHKITKRGQNVTFRCDPISEHNRLYWYRQTLGQGPEFLTYFQNEAQLEKSRLLSDRFSAERPKGSFSTLEIQRTEQGDSAMYLCASSLTYSNQPQHFGDGTRLSIL.

This clonotype was seen ten or more times. The chain joins TRBV6-6 to TRBJ2-1, with D possibly being TRBD2 (6 bases). Per the germline V gene, CDR1 is MNHNY and CDR2 is SVGAGI (reference sequence). CDR3 size: 14 residues. Trimming shortened V by 5 bases and J by 9 bases, and 17 bases separated the two germline ends. The CDR3 nucleotides read TGTGCCAGCAGTACGTACCTTCGGGGAGGTGAGCAGTTCTTC. Amino acid sequence: CASSTYLRGGEQFF.

This clonotype showed up just a few times. V usage is TRBV3-1 and J usage is TRBJ2-3; a weak D match, TRBD1 (6 bases). Germline CDR1 reads LGHDT; CDR2 reads YNNKEL (reference sequence). CDR3 size: 16 residues. Trimming stripped 1 base from V and 2 bases from J, with 13 bases between. The CDR3 region is CASSQVGAFYTDTQYF. The CDR3 region has the DNA TGTGCCAGCAGCCAAGTGGGGGCCTTTTACACAGATACGCAGTATTTT.

This clonotype has only a few counts. The chain has TRBV7-9 and TRBJ1-2; the match to TRBD1 covers 7 bases. V gave up 4 bases and J gave up 7 bases; unmatched junction bases: 18. Germline loops: CDR1 SEHNR, CDR2 FQNEAQ (reference sequence). The CDR3 spans 17 residues. CDR3 sequence: CASSSTISDRRERGYTF. DNA for the CDR3: TGTGCCAGCAGCTCCACCATCTCGGACAGGCGCGAACGTGGCTACACCTTC.

This clonotype showed up many times. The chain is built from TRBV4-3 and TRBJ1-2, with TRBD1 as a possible D gene (5 bases). CDR1 LGHNA and CDR2 YSLEER come from the germline V gene. The length of the CDR3 is 13 residues. V lost 3 bases and J lost 4, with 9 bases in between. The chain's CDR3 is CASSHVDSYGYTF. The CDR3 nucleotides are TGCGCCAGCAGCCACGTCGACAGCTATGGCTACACCTTC.